The 31 T cell receptor beta chains below were found in one sample sequenced in a study of blood T cell repertoires in COVID-19 (dated by TCRdb to 2019 to 2021). The library was generated by the immunoSEQ multiplex PCR assay. This immuneACCESS table, as held by TCRdb, lists in-frame sequences with V and J called but not all clones. Of the missing ones, under half trace to an unresolved V gene in checked studies; the others have no known cause. Counted in this sample were approximately 74,000 clones; 85% to 90% of them appeared once. The top ten clones comprise 1.9% of the sample. Source material: peripheral blood. These receptors originate from a woman of 80 years or more with active or convalescent COVID-19.

The chain recombines TRBV20-1 with TRBJ1-2, with D uncertain. Deletions cut 5 bases from V and 8 bases from J, with 12 bases between. This CDR3 is 11 amino acids long. Germline lookup yields CDR1 DFQATT and CDR2 SNEGSKA (reference sequence). The CDR3 loop reads CSASGSDGYTF. The CDR3 bases are TGCAGTGCTTCGGGGTCGGACGGCTACACCTTC.

The chain couples TRBV18 to TRBJ1-1; no clear D. The CDR3 spans 14 residues. The germline gives CDR1 KGHSH, CDR2 LQKENI. Trimming pared 3 bases from V and 6 bases from J, leaving 14 bases between. The CDR3 nucleotides are TGTGCCAGCTCACCGCAAAGGGTCGGGGCTGAAGCTTTCTTT. The encoded protein is CASSPQRVGAEAFF.

By its share, this clone is medium-sized. V usage is TRBV29-1 and J usage is TRBJ2-7; TRBD1 agrees at 7 bases. This CDR3 has 12 residues. Germline V gene sequence: CDR1 SQVTM, CDR2 ANQGSEA. The V segment lost 4 bases and the J segment 6 bases; nucleotides outside the gene matches: 6. DNA for the CDR3: TGCAGCGTTGGAGAGGGGGCGAGCGAGCAGTACTTC. Translation: CSVGEGASEQYF.

This rearrangement joins TRBV7-6 to TRBJ2-3; 10 positions agree with TRBD2. The ends lost 1 base at V and 0 bases at J; junction bases unmatched: 13. CDR3 length: 20 amino acids. From germline, CDR1 is SGHVS and CDR2 FNYEAQ. CDR3 DNA: TGTGCCAGCAGCTTAGTGAGGGGACTAGCGAGAACTTCTAGCACAGATACGCAGTATTTT. It yields the protein CASSLVRGLARTSSTDTQYF.

V usage is TRBV4-2 and J usage is TRBJ2-1, with 7 bases lining up with TRBD2. This CDR3 has 16 amino acids. Germline CDR1 reads LGHNA; CDR2 reads YNFKEQ. Trimming removed 3 bases from V and 6 bases from J; junction bases left unmatched: 11. In nucleotides, the CDR3 is TGTGCCAGCAGCCACCCGAGGAGGGAGCGGGGCAATGAGCAGTTCTTC. It codes for CASSHPRRERGNEQFF.

This chain's CDR3 is CASSDTNRVTEAFF. DNA of the CDR3: TGTGCCAGCAGTGATACCAACAGGGTTACGGAAGCTTTCTTT. The chain links TRBV6-1 to TRBJ1-1, with D possibly TRBD1 on 6 matching bases. Per germline, CDR1 MNHNS and CDR2 SASEGT. V gave up 3 bases and J gave up 8 bases, with 16 bases separating them. The CDR3 runs 14 residues.

This chain links TRBV5-1 with TRBJ1-5; D uncertain. The CDR3 consists of 14 residues. V was shortened by 0 bases and J by 4 bases, with 8 bases between the two germline ends. Germline CDR1 SGHRS, CDR2 YFSETQ. The CDR3 reads CASSLEGGNQPQHF. CDR3 bases: TGCGCCAGCAGCTTGGAGGGAGGGAATCAGCCCCAGCATTTT.

The chain employs TRBV5-6 and TRBJ2-3; 8 nucleotides match TRBD2. Germline loops: CDR1 SGHDT, CDR2 YYEEEE. This CDR3 is 15 amino acids long. Trimming removed 1 base from V and 4 bases from J; junction bases left unmatched: 5. This CDR3 is CASSLYGGAPDTQYF. The CDR3 DNA reads as TGTGCCAGCAGCTTGTACGGGGGGGCCCCAGATACGCAGTATTTT.

This sequence joins TRBV6-5 and TRBJ1-6; D possibly corresponds to TRBD1 (5 bases). There are 14 residues in the CDR3. The germline V gene has CDR1 MNHEY and CDR2 SVGAGI. The V and J ends lost 2 bases and 8 bases respectively, with 10 bases between them. The CDR3 DNA reads TGTGCCAGCAGTTACGACGCAGGGCATTCACCCCTCCACTTT. Its translation is CASSYDAGHSPLHF.

The gene calls are TRBV3-1 (or the pseudogene TRBV3-2) and TRBJ2-7, with 12 bases fitting TRBD1. Trimming cost V 3 bases and J 3 bases; bases outside gene matches: 6. CDR1 is LGHDT and CDR2 is YNNKEL in the germline V gene (reference sequence). The CDR3 loop spans 16 amino acids. CDR3 protein: CASSQAGTGGYYEQYF. For the CDR3, the DNA is TGTGCCAGCAGCCAGGCTGGGACAGGGGGCTACTACGAGCAGTACTTC.

The genes are TRBV9 and TRBJ2-1; 8 bases align to TRBD2. This CDR3 has 16 residues. Trimming took 0 bases from V and 2 from J; bases not matched to a gene: 4. Germline lookup yields CDR1 SGDLS and CDR2 YYNGEE. The CDR3 nucleotides read TGTGCCAGCAGCGTAGCGAGCGGGGGCGCCTACAATGAGCAGTTCTTC. It translates to CASSVASGGAYNEQFF.

The chain uses TRBV7-3 and TRBJ2-2, with D perhaps matching TRBD1 (6 bases). Germline CDR1 SGHTA, CDR2 FQGTGA. The CDR3 extends over 13 amino acids. The V and J ends lost 4 bases and 8 bases respectively, with 11 bases between them. The CDR3 bases are TGTGCCAGCAGCTCCCAGGGGATGGGGGAGCTGTTTTTT. It codes for CASSSQGMGELFF. Supplemented by reference TRBV7-3 and TRBJ2-2, the full variable domain reads GAGVSQTPSNKVTEKGKYVELRCDPISGHTALYWYRQSLGQGPEFLIYFQGTGAADDSGLPNDRFFAVRPEGSVSTLKIQRTERGDSAVYLCASSSQGMGELFFGEGSRLTVL.

The chain couples TRBV9 to TRBJ2-1, with 11 bases identical to TRBD1. Germline V CDR1 and CDR2: SGDLS, YYNGEE. The V and J ends lost 3 bases and 2 bases, in that order; junction bases with no gene match: 7. This CDR3 has 17 amino acids. CDR3: CASSEAGTGGTYNEQFF. DNA of the CDR3: TGTGCCAGCAGCGAGGCCGGGACAGGGGGAACCTACAATGAGCAGTTCTTC.

The genes are TRBV7-2 and TRBJ2-2, with 8 bases fitting TRBD2. Germline lookup yields CDR1 SGHTA and CDR2 FQGNSA. This CDR3 comprises 16 residues. V shed 2 bases and J 5 bases; nucleotides not matched to a gene: 7. This CDR3 is CASSLIPGGGTGELFF. CDR3 bases: TGTGCCAGCAGCTTAATCCCGGGGGGGGGAACCGGGGAGCTGTTTTTT. Together with reference TRBV7-2 and TRBJ2-2, the CDR3 gives the full variable domain: GAGVSQSPSNKVTEKGKDVELRCDPISGHTALYWYRQSLGQGLEFLIYFQGNSAPDKSGLPSDRFSAERTGGSVSTLTIQRTQQEDSAVYLCASSLIPGGGTGELFFGEGSRLTVL.

The V and J genes are TRBV27 and TRBJ1-2; 7 bases align to TRBD1. Per the germline V gene, CDR1 is MNHEY and CDR2 is SMNVEV (reference sequence). The CDR3 runs 14 residues. J was trimmed by 6 bases and V by 7 bases; bases with no gene match: 11. Here the CDR3 DNA reads TGTGCCAGCACCTCCCTCTCTGGACAGGATGGCTACACCTTC. Protein product: CASTSLSGQDGYTF.

This clone is termed medium-sized. The CDR3: CATSFGANTGELFF. In nucleotides, the CDR3 is TGTGCCACCAGTTTCGGGGCGAACACCGGGGAGCTGTTTTTT. V usage is TRBV24-1 and J usage is TRBJ2-2, with a tentative D call TRBD2 (5 bases). V was pared by 6 bases and J by 0 bases, with 7 bases between. Germline loops: CDR1 KGHDR, CDR2 SFDVKD. The CDR3 totals 14 residues.

The chain employs TRBV4-3 and TRBJ1-1; no definite D call. CDR1 and CDR2 from the germline V gene are LGHNA and YSLEER. Between the trimmed V and J ends, which lost 0 bases and 4 bases, there was a span of 27 bases. This CDR3 is built from 20 residues. The chain's CDR3 is CASSQDPYKAQAWAGTEAFF. In nucleotides, the CDR3 is TGCGCCAGCAGCCAAGATCCATATAAGGCCCAGGCCTGGGCTGGCACTGAAGCTTTCTTT.

The J gene is TRBJ2-7, the V gene TRBV5-1; D is undetermined. The V end lost 0 bases, the J end lost 7 bases, and 14 bases lay between the germline ends. CDR1 is SGHRS, CDR2 YFSETQ, per germline. CDR3 length equals 14 residues. CDR3 DNA sequence: TGCGCCAGCAGCTTGGCAGATCCCTCTGGTGAGCAGTACTTC. Translating gives CASSLADPSGEQYF.

This clone was detected only once. The genes are TRBV5-1 and TRBJ1-1, with a tentative D call TRBD1 (6 bases). CDR1 SGHRS and CDR2 YFSETQ come from the germline V gene. The CDR3 runs 13 residues. V was clipped by 3 bases and J by 4 bases, with 10 bases between them. In nucleotides, the CDR3 is TGCGCCAGCAGCTCCTCCAGGGGCACTGAAGCTTTCTTT. This codes for CASSSSRGTEAFF.

The chain uses TRBV6-5 and TRBJ2-1, with 7 bases that match TRBD1. Germline V gene lookup returns CDR1 MNHEY and CDR2 SVGAGI. The CDR3 extends over 14 amino acids. The ends lost 6 bases at V and 2 bases at J; junction bases unmatched: 4. In nucleotides, the CDR3 is TGTGCCAGCAGATCAGGGGGACCCTACAATGAGCAGTTCTTC. Protein: CASRSGGPYNEQFF.

The chain is built from TRBV3-1 (or the pseudogene TRBV3-2) and TRBJ2-2; a weak D match, TRBD1 (5 bases). The CDR3 runs 13 residues. Germline V gives CDR1 LGHDT, CDR2 YNNKEL (reference sequence). Trimming cost V 7 bases and J 3 bases, with 9 bases left between them. CDR3 in amino acids: CASTRTYTGELFF. CDR3 bases: TGTGCCAGCACCCGGACATACACCGGGGAGCTGTTTTTT.

The CDR3 nucleotides read TGTGCCTGGAGTCGGGGCCAAGAGACCCAGTACTTC. This gives the protein CAWSRGQETQYF. The V gene is TRBV30, the J gene TRBJ2-5, with D possibly TRBD2 on 5 matching bases. Germline V gene data show CDR1 as GTSNPN and CDR2 as SVGIG (reference sequence). The V and J ends lost 2 bases and 1 base respectively, with 5 bases between them. The CDR3 is made up of 12 amino acids. Full variable domain (remainder filled in from reference TRBV30 and TRBJ2-5): SQTIHQWPATLVQPVGSPLSLECTVEGTSNPNLYWYRQAAGRGLQLLFYSVGIGQISSEVPQNLSASRPQDRQFILSSKKLLLSDSGFYLCAWSRGQETQYFGPGTRLLVL.

CDR3 sequence (DNA): TGTGCCAGCAGCTTAAGGAGTAGCGGGGGCTCTACAGGAGAGACCCAGTACTTC. This gives the protein CASSLRSSGGSTGETQYF. This chain links TRBV7-7 with TRBJ2-5, with TRBD2 identical over 9 bases. The CDR3 length is 18 residues. After removal of 2 bases from V and 4 bases from J, the junction contained 14 bases not matched to a gene. Germline CDR1 and CDR2: SSHAT and FNYEAQ (reference sequence).

The rearrangement uses TRBV19 and TRBJ1-2; no definite D call. The CDR3 has 15 residues. Germline CDR1 reads LNHDA; CDR2 reads SQIVND (reference sequence). Trimming took 3 bases from V and 0 from J, leaving 11 bases between them. CDR3 nucleotides: TGTGCCAGTAGTATTCCCGGAGCGGCTAACTATGGCTACACCTTC. It translates to CASSIPGAANYGYTF. The complete variable domain, with remaining parts taken from reference TRBV19 and TRBJ1-2, reads DGGITQSPKYLFRKEGQNVTLSCEQNLNHDAMYWYRQDPGQGLRLIYYSQIVNDFQKGDIAEGYSVSREKKESFPLTVTSAQKNPTAFYLCASSIPGAANYGYTFGSGTRLTVV.

This chain links TRBV7-9 with TRBJ2-1; TRBD2 matches 10 bases. The germline V gene encodes CDR1 SEHNR and CDR2 FQNEAQ (reference sequence). The CDR3 spans 17 residues. The ends lost 3 bases at V and 1 base at J; junction bases unmatched: 6. As DNA, the CDR3 is TGTGCCAGCAGCTTTAGACTAGCGGGTGGTTCCTACAATGAGCAGTTCTTC. It yields the protein CASSFRLAGGSYNEQFF.

V is TRBV5-1 and J is TRBJ1-2, with TRBD1 as a possible D gene (6 bases). The germline CDR1 and CDR2 sequences are SGHRS and YFSETQ. Trimming pared 0 bases from V and 6 bases from J, leaving 12 bases between. The CDR3 length is 14 residues. CDR3 DNA: TGCGCCAGCAGCTTGGTACCAGGGGACCATGGCTACACCTTC. Protein sequence: CASSLVPGDHGYTF.

This CDR3 reads CASSLLQGTGVLTF. The CDR3 DNA reads TGTGCCAGCAGCTTATTACAGGGTACCGGCGTCCTGACTTTC. J is TRBJ2-6 and V is TRBV7-8; a weak D match, TRBD1 (6 bases). The CDR3 covers 14 residues. Germline CDR1 and CDR2: SGHVS and FQNEAQ. Deletions cut 2 bases from V and 12 bases from J, with 14 bases between.

The chain has TRBV19 and TRBJ2-3; the match to TRBD2 covers 9 bases. V lost 3 bases and J lost 3; bases outside the gene matches: 4. The V gene's germline CDR1 is LNHDA and CDR2 SQIVND (reference sequence). There are 15 residues in the CDR3. The DNA of the CDR3 is TGTGCCAGTAGTATCGGACTAGCGAGAACAGATACGCAGTATTTT. Translating gives CASSIGLARTDTQYF.

The chain employs TRBV6-2 or TRBV6-3 and TRBJ2-7; 11 nucleotides line up with TRBD1. J lost 2 bases, V lost 6 bases, and 6 bases had no gene match. The germline V gene has CDR1 MNHEY and CDR2 SVGEGT. The length of the CDR3 is 15 residues. The CDR3 region is CASSDPGQGAYEQYF. In nucleotides, the CDR3 is TGTGCCAGCAGCGATCCGGGACAGGGGGCCTACGAGCAGTACTTC.

This clone is a singleton in its sample. This CDR3 reads CASSYKPGLAGVTDTQYF. CDR3 nucleotides: TGTGCCAGCAGTTATAAACCGGGACTAGCGGGAGTAACAGATACGCAGTATTTT. The V gene is TRBV27, the J gene TRBJ2-3; 14 bases are a match to TRBD2. Germline lookup yields CDR1 MNHEY and CDR2 SMNVEV (reference sequence). After removal of 4 bases from V and 3 bases from J, the junction contained 9 bases not matched to a gene. The CDR3 is 18 amino acids.

The chain employs TRBV5-4 and TRBJ2-5; TRBD2 matches 7 bases. Per the germline V gene, CDR1 is SGHNT and CDR2 is YYREEE (reference sequence). The CDR3 sequence is 15 residues long. V trimming: 0 bases; J trimming: 0 bases; junction bases outside the gene matches: 2. CDR3 nucleotides: TGTGCCAGCAGCTTGGCCAGCGGGGACCAAGAGACCCAGTACTTC. Protein: CASSLASGDQETQYF. Drawing the rest from reference TRBV5-4 and TRBJ2-5, the complete variable domain is ETGVTQSPTHLIKTRGQQVTLRCSSQSGHNTVSWYQQALGQGPQFIFQYYREEENGRGNFPPRFSGLQFPNYSSELNVNALELDDSALYLCASSLASGDQETQYFGPGTRLLVL.